Included here is one T cell receptor beta chain sequence, with context. Its cognate antigen is unknown. The sample is drawn from a study of cytomegalovirus exposure and HLA in healthy donors. Study outcomes and limitations: Across all donors, roughly uniform sequencing depth was an assumption of the presence/absence analyses. The number of N-insertions in an Asian-associated ancestry cluster was reportedly below the approximately 680-donor mean in a later analysis.

Use of 60 Vbeta and 13 Jbeta primers characterized the PCR. Here immunoSEQ multiplex PCR was the method, and the copy in TCRdb shows in-frame clones only, minus some. The table includes 110,000 to 150,000 clones, about 8.9% detected once. Healthy bone marrow donors made up the cohort. The V gene's germline CDR1 is MDHEN and CDR2 SYDVKM. With 1 base clipped from V and 7 bases from J, the junction kept 7 bases outside the gene matches. There are 15 residues in the CDR3. This chain links TRBV28 with TRBJ2-7; 10 bases agree with TRBD1. The receptor comes from a man in his fifties or sixties in good health and CMV-seronegative. What was sequenced was PBMCs. The chain's CDR3 is CASSLSRTGGLEQYF. CDR3 in DNA: TGTGCCAGCAGTTTATCTCGGACAGGGGGGTTAGAGCAGTACTTC.